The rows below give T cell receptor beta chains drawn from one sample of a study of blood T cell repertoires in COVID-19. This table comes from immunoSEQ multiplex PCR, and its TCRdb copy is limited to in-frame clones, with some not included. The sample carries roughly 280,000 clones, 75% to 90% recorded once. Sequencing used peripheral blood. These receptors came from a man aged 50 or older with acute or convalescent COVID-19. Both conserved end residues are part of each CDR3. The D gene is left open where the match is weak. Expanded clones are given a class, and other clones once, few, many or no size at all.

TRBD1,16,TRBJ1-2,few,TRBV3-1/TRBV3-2,TGTGCCAGCAGCCAAGTAGGGAGACAGGGGGCGCGGGGCTACACCTTC,CASSQVGRQGARGYTF
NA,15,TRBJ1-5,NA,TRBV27,TGTGCCAGCAGTTTAGTACTGGGCAGCAATCAGCCCCAGCATTTT,CASSLVLGSNQPQHF
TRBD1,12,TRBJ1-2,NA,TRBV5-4,TGTGCCAGCAGCTCAGGGGGCGGTGGCTACACCTTC,CASSSGGGGYTF
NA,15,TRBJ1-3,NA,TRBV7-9,TGTGCCAGCAGTTTTACAGGATTCTCTGGAAACACCATATATTTT,CASSFTGFSGNTIYF
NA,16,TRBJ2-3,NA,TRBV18,TGTGCCAGCTCACCATTGACAGGTTGGGGCACAGATACGCAGTATTTT,CASSPLTGWGTDTQYF
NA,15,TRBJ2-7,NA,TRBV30,TGTGCCTGGAGTGCCCCCCGCAGGGGATCCTACGAGCAGTACTTC,CAWSAPRRGSYEQYF
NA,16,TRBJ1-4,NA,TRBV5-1,TGCGCCAGCAGCTTGGGGCTAGATTCAACTAATGAAAAACTGTTTTTT,CASSLGLDSTNEKLFF
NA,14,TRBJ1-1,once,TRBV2,TGTGCCAGCAGGCGGGAGCAGGCGAACACTGAAGCTTTCTTT,CASRREQANTEAFF
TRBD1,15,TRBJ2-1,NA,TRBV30,TGTGCCTGGAGCTCCGGGACAGGGGGCTACAATGAGCAGTTCTTC,CAWSSGTGGYNEQFF
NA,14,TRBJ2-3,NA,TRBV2,TGTGCCAGCAGTGAAGCGCTTCGGCGGGATACGCAGTATTTT,CASSEALRRDTQYF
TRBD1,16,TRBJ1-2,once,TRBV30,TGTGCCTGGAGTGTAAAGGGGACAGGGGCAGGCTATGGCTACACCTTC,CAWSVKGTGAGYGYTF
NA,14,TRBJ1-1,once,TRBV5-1,TGCGCCAGCAGCTTGGAGGTCGACCGGGGGGAAGCTTTCTTT,CASSLEVDRGEAFF
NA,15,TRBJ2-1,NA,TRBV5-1,TGCGCCAGCAGCTTAGGCGGGATCCAGGTCAATGAGCAGTTCTTC,CASSLGGIQVNEQFF
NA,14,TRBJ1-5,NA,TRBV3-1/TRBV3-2,TGTGCCAGCAGCAGTGGGAGGGGGGTGGAACCCCAGCATTTT,CASSSGRGVEPQHF
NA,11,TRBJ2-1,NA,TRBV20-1,TGCAGTGCTACAGCGGGCAATGAGCAGTTCTTC,CSATAGNEQFF
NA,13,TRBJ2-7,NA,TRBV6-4,TGTGCCAGCAGTGACCAGGCCAGGGGCGAGCAGTACTTC,CASSDQARGEQYF
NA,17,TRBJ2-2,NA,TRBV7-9,TGTGCCAGCACCCCATCGAGGGGCGGGGAAGGGGCCGGGGAGCTGTTTTTT,CASTPSRGGEGAGELFF
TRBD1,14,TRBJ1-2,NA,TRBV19,TGTGCCAGTAGCTCGGGACAGGGGTACTATGGCTACACCTTC,CASSSGQGYYGYTF
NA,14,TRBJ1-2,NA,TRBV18,TGTGCCAGCTCACCCGAGGGACACACCTATGGCTACACCTTC,CASSPEGHTYGYTF
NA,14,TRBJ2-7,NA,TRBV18,TGTGCCAGCTCATCGACAACAGGGTCCTACGAGCAGTACTTC,CASSSTTGSYEQYF
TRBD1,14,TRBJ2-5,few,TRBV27,TGTGCCAGCAGTCGCACAGGGGTCTGGGAGACCCAGTACTTC,CASSRTGVWETQYF
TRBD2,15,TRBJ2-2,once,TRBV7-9,TGTGCCAGCAGCCCGACTAGCGGGGGCACCGGGGAGCTGTTTTTT,CASSPTSGGTGELFF
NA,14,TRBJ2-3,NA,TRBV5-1,TGCGCCAGCAGCTTGGCCAGCGGCACAGATACGCAGTATTTT,CASSLASGTDTQYF
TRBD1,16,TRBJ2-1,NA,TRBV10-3,TGTGCCATCAGTGAGGCCGGGACAGGGGGATACAATGAGCAGTTCTTC,CAISEAGTGGYNEQFF
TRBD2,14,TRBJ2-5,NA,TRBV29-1,TGCAGCTTCTACGGGGGGATACATGGGGAGACCCAGTACTTC,CSFYGGIHGETQYF
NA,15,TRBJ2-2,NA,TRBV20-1,TGCAGTGCTAGTCATCCGGGGTCCGCCAGCGGGGAGCTGTTTTTT,CSASHPGSASGELFF
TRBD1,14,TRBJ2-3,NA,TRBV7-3,TGTGCCAGCAGCCCCGGACAGGCTTCAGATACGCAGTATTTT,CASSPGQASDTQYF
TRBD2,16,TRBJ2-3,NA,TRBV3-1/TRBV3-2,TGTGCCAGCAGCCGACTAGCGGGGTCACGGGGGGATACGCAGTATTTT,CASSRLAGSRGDTQYF